The subject of this entry is one TCR beta chain. What it recognizes is unknown. This specimen comes from a study of cytotoxic CD8 clonotypes in ibrutinib-treated CLL. Overall study context: The group held approximately eleven relapsed/refractory and under 16 treatment-naive patients, with 17 IGHV unmutated.

Regarding the study as a whole: Baseline-level clonality went beyond age-matched healthy donors and moved in step with circulating CD8+ T-cell counts. Lymph node repertoires were not studied, and sampling times were unmatched.

V gave up 7 bases and J gave up 5 bases, with 19 bases separating them. The CDR3 runs to 15 residues. CDR1 SNHLY and CDR2 FYNNEI come from the germline V gene. Generated by immunoSEQ multiplex PCR, the TCRdb table keeps only in-frame clones and is missing some. The sample lists about 300,000 clones; about 61% were seen once. This chain joins TRBV2 and TRBJ2-3; a weak D match, TRBD1 (6 bases). The source was PBMCs, collected after 36 months of ibrutinib treatment. This sequence originates from a human donor with chronic lymphocytic leukemia. CDR3 in amino acids: CASTADRSLGDTQYF. Here the CDR3 DNA reads TGTGCCAGCACTGCTGACAGGTCATTAGGAGATACGCAGTATTTT. Filled out from reference TRBV2 and TRBJ2-3, the complete variable domain reads EPEVTQTPSHQVTQMGQEVILRCVPISNHLYFYWYRQILGQKVEFLVSFYNNEISEKSEIFDDQFSVERPDGSNFTLKIRSTKLEDSAMYFCASTADRSLGDTQYFGPGTRLTVL.